The source of this T cell receptor beta chain is a study of T cell clonality in common variable immunodeficiency. Overall study findings and caveats: Links between repertoire features and CVID complications were heterogeneity-limited.

This CDR3 comprises 12 residues. CDR1 GTSNPN and CDR2 SVGIG come from the germline V gene (reference sequence). The V end was cut by 0 bases, the J end by 6 bases, with 7 bases between. This clone was seen many times. Its antigen is still unknown. From the germline J gene comes the end of the CDR3, since the read stops 3 residues before it. Sequencing input was equivalent genomic DNA from CVID and controls. Some clones are missing from TCRdb's copy, which holds only in-frame ones; the method was immunoSEQ multiplex PCR. The counts give more than 45,000 clones, none of them seen only once; 5% to 6.5% is held by the top ten. Blood samples were heparinized, roughly 5 to 9 ml per donor.

This clonotype was sampled from a person between 18 and 75 years old in good health. This chain uses TRBV30 with TRBJ2-3; a weak D match, TRBD2 (6 bases). The sample was peripheral blood mononuclear cells. This CDR3 reads CAWSVLADTQYF. The sequenced part of the CDR3 DNA is TGTGCCTGGAGTGTCCTAGCGGATACG.